Listed below are T cell receptor beta chains from one sample, sequenced in a study of PD-1 blockade in classical Hodgkin lymphoma. Method: immunoSEQ multiplex PCR; TCRdb's copy keeps in-frame clones and lacks some. The sample has some 49,000 clones, approximately 91% seen once. The sample was peripheral blood mononuclear cells (PBMCs). The receptors were sampled from a human donor with classical Hodgkin lymphoma. CDR3s include the opening cysteine and the closing phenylalanine or tryptophan. Fields, in order: clone size, D gene, V gene, J gene, CDR3 protein, CDR3 DNA. D genes are given only for firm matches. Clone size is not always given. Where it is, it says once, few, many or a class for expanded clones.

.	TRBD2	TRBV4-1	TRBJ2-2	CASSQGVRGENTGELFF	TGCGCCAGCAGCCAAGGCGTACGGGGGGAGAACACCGGGGAGCTGTTTTTT
.	TRBD2	TRBV11-2	TRBJ2-3	CASSSGLAGVMADTQYF	TGTGCCAGCAGCTCCGGACTAGCGGGAGTAATGGCAGATACGCAGTATTTT
.	TRBD2	TRBV7-2	TRBJ2-5	CASSSWTSGRVGTQYF	TGTGCCAGCAGCTCATGGACTAGCGGGAGGGTGGGGACCCAGTACTTC
.	.	TRBV4-1	TRBJ2-5	CASSHYTAAAQYF	TGCGCCAGCAGCCACTACACGGCAGCGGCCCAGTACTTC
once	TRBD1	TRBV18	TRBJ1-5	CASSTRSGGLQPQHF	TGTGCCAGCTCAACGCGGTCAGGGGGCCTTCAGCCCCAGCATTTT
.	.	TRBV2	TRBJ1-1	CASSENQVDGTEAFF	TGTGCCAGCAGTGAAAATCAGGTTGACGGCACTGAAGCTTTCTTT
.	TRBD1	TRBV7-9	TRBJ2-1	CASSSGQYNEQFF	TGTGCCAGCAGCTCGGGACAGTACAATGAGCAGTTCTTC
once	TRBD2	TRBV27	TRBJ2-1	CASTLLAGVYNEQFF	TGTGCCAGCACCCTATTAGCGGGAGTGTACAATGAGCAGTTCTTC
.	.	TRBV19	TRBJ2-5	CASSTGLGGTQYF	TGTGCCAGTAGTACAGGATTGGGGGGGACCCAGTACTTC
once	.	TRBV13	TRBJ1-1	CASRSTFSRNEAFF	TGTGCCAGCAGGTCTACGTTTAGTAGGAATGAAGCTTTCTTT
.	.	TRBV28	TRBJ2-5	CASSLGVGTWIQETQYF	TGTGCCAGCAGTTTAGGAGTCGGTACCTGGATCCAGGAGACCCAGTACTTC
.	.	TRBV28	TRBJ1-5	CASRTQDRIDQPQHF	TGTGCCAGCAGGACCCAAGACAGGATAGATCAGCCCCAGCATTTT
.	.	TRBV6-6	TRBJ2-1	CASSTLANNEQFF	TGTGCCAGCAGTACCTTAGCTAACAATGAGCAGTTCTTC
.	.	TRBV9	TRBJ2-3	CASSSQKGTDTQYF	TGTGCCAGCAGCTCACAGAAGGGCACAGATACGCAGTATTTT
.	TRBD1	TRBV6-5	TRBJ1-2	CASSNRGSGGYTF	TGTGCCAGCAGTAACAGGGGATCGGGTGGCTACACCTTC
.	TRBD1	TRBV2	TRBJ1-2	CASSEGTGPNYGYTF	TGTGCCAGCAGTGAAGGGACAGGACCTAACTATGGCTACACCTTC
.	TRBD2	TRBV15	TRBJ2-7	CATSRDRASGAYEQYF	TGTGCCACCAGCAGAGATCGGGCTAGCGGGGCCTACGAGCAGTACTTC
.	.	TRBV5-1	TRBJ2-2	CASSLDVSNTGELFF	TGCGCCAGCAGCTTAGACGTCTCGAACACCGGGGAGCTGTTTTTT
.	.	TRBV4-2	TRBJ1-1	CASSAVGNTEAFF	TGTGCCAGCAGCGCCGTTGGGAACACTGAAGCTTTCTTT
.	.	TRBV13	TRBJ1-2	CASSLGLGVGYTF	TGTGCCAGCAGCTTAGGTCTAGGCGTGGGCTACACCTTC
once	.	TRBV2	TRBJ1-1	CASISEQVNTEAFF	TGTGCCAGCATTTCTGAACAGGTGAACACTGAAGCTTTCTTT
.	.	TRBV4-1	TRBJ2-5	CASSDLRVQETQYF	TGCGCCAGCAGTGACCTCCGGGTCCAAGAGACCCAGTACTTC
few	.	TRBV19	TRBJ1-2	CASRATVNYGYTF	TGTGCCAGTAGAGCGACAGTTAACTATGGCTACACCTTC
.	.	TRBV6-1	TRBJ1-5	CASSEWEGTYQPQHF	TGTGCCAGCAGTGAATGGGAGGGGACCTATCAGCCCCAGCATTTT
.	.	TRBV6-4	TRBJ2-1	CASSVSESSYNEQFF	TGTGCCAGCAGTGTTTCTGAGAGCTCCTACAATGAGCAGTTCTTC
.	TRBD1	TRBV5-1	TRBJ2-1	CASSFGDRAMTIYNEQFF	TGCGCCAGCAGCTTCGGGGACAGGGCAATGACTATCTACAATGAGCAGTTCTTC
.	.	TRBV11-2	TRBJ2-7	CASSLDPHRTYEQYF	TGTGCCAGCAGCTTAGATCCCCACAGAACCTACGAGCAGTACTTC
.	TRBD2	TRBV18	TRBJ2-3	CASSPTSASTSSTDTQYF	TGTGCCAGCTCACCGACTAGCGCTAGCACCTCTAGCACAGATACGCAGTATTTT
.	TRBD2	TRBV2	TRBJ2-1	CASRERLAGVTYNEQFF	TGTGCCAGCAGGGAGCGACTAGCGGGGGTGACCTACAATGAGCAGTTCTTC
.	TRBD2	TRBV10-2	TRBJ2-1	CASRRTAGGNEQFF	TGCGCCAGCAGGAGGACAGCGGGAGGGAATGAGCAGTTCTTC